This T cell receptor beta chain was documented in a study of blood T cell repertoires in COVID-19. The CDR3 length is 13 residues. CDR1 SNHLY and CDR2 FYNNEI come from the germline V gene. Losses at the gene ends were 6 bases for V and 10 bases for J; bases not matched to a gene: 6. Here immunoSEQ multiplex PCR was the method, and the copy in TCRdb shows in-frame clones only, minus some. There are about 250,000 clones in the sample; roughly 83% occur only once, and more than 7% lies in the top ten. The chain couples TRBV2 to TRBJ1-6; TRBD1 matches at 7 bases. The TCR comes from a man at least 80 years old with acute or convalescent COVID-19. The sequenced sample consisted of peripheral blood. As DNA, the CDR3 is TGTGCCAGCAGGTACAGGGGCGGATCACCCCTCCACTTT. It is translated as CASRYRGGSPLHF.